This T cell receptor beta chain was observed in a study of T cells in localized non-small cell lung cancer (dated by TCRdb to 2018 to 2021). A note on the overall study: Comparing tumors with uninvolved tumor-adjacent lungs, the study looked at the T cell repertoires of a few hundred patients with early-stage NSCLC. The cohort consisted of roughly 240 treatment-naive NSCLC patients whose localized lung tumors had been resected. The mean age of the NSCLC patients was roughly 70 years, with 120 to 150 men and about a hundred women. What the work shows at the level of the full study, not this receptor alone: The highest T cell clonality was observed in uninvolved tumor-adjacent lung, where clonality exceeded that of tumor, suggesting that antigenic responses were more focused in uninvolved tumor-adjacent lung. Because multi-region sequencing of the tumors was not done, intratumor heterogeneity could not be ruled out. Because the study design was exploratory, TCR variables were selected using unadjusted p-values without false-discovery rate correction. A median of around 62 of the top 100 tumor clones turned up in the paired uninvolved adjacent lung, and 25 to 35 of those clones also ranked among the top 100 of that same adjacent lung. Longer overall survival was associated with higher blood T cell density, whereas shorter survival was associated with higher adjacent-lung clonality.

A distance of 12 bases separates the germline ends of V and J, which lose 5 bases and 10 bases respectively. The CDR3 numbers 13 residues from cysteine through phenylalanine. The read is trimmed to its CDR3 DNA, 39 bases read in frame from base 1. The CDR1 and CDR2 encoded by the germline V gene (reference sequence) are SEHNR and FQNEAQ. At diagnosis, peripheral blood, uninvolved tumor-adjacent lung and tumor were collected and were preserved as a mix of fresh-frozen and FFPE material. Blood samples were analyzed as peripheral blood mononuclear cells for TCR repertoire profiling. In the case of this clone: It has no known antigen specificity. There are no base qualities to consult, and no much larger clone falls within one base.

The immunoSEQ Assay was used to sequence TCR beta CDR3 regions from DNA. The study's own analysis went as follows. To compute T cell density, TCR beta template counts were normalized to usable DNA, which was estimated by amplifying housekeeping genes. Using the preseqR package, richness was estimated by extrapolating to 120,000 templates for tissue samples and 400,000 templates for PBMC samples. Clonality was taken to be one minus Pielou's evenness. To identify tissue-enriched TCRs, differential abundance testing was run on productive amino-acid clonotypes with a minimum total count of 5 and an alpha of 0.1. The Jaccard Index and the Morisita Overlap Index were used to measure repertoire overlap between compartments. GLIPH grouped TCR beta CDR3s together with public tetramer-defined viral CDR3s, and a viral motif had to include at least three viral sequences and show V-gene enrichment. The immuneACCESS repertoire file appears here via TCRdb, limited to in-frame rearrangements. These files lack a portion of the clones; in checked studies, under half of the deficit traces to unresolved V genes, and the cause of the others is not known. The V and J calls and clone size were taken over from that table, and D and trimming were inferred from the DNA. The sample contains tens of thousands of clones, roughly 86% of them found a single time. The ten largest account for around an eighth of the sample.

The sequence is built from TRBV7-9 and TRBJ2-6; TRBD2 is a weak D gene call, 5 bases matching. Sample: peripheral blood, taken before any cancer treatment. This TCR was sampled from a female donor older than 55 with stage I lung adenocarcinoma. The CDR3 here reads CASSRSGVNVLTF. Read as DNA, the sequence is TGTGCCAGCAGCCGATCCGGGGTAAACGTCCTGACTTTC.